This T cell receptor beta chain was observed in a study of OX40 agonist ivuxolimab in advanced cancers. About the study: Dose-escalation patients' cancers were hepatocellular carcinoma, melanoma, renal cell or head and neck cancer. Findings of the study overall: Certain nonresponding patients likewise had low normalized T-cell clonal expansion. Antigen targets of the expanded peripheral T cells went undetermined. CD8+ T cells averaged more expanded clones than CD4+.

Turning to this clone: The antigen is not known.

Measured with immunoSEQ multiplex PCR; TCRdb has only the in-frame clones, and not every one. The sample holds about 45,000 clones, 91% seen once. V was cut by 0 bases and J by 8 bases, with 16 bases left in between. CDR1 is SQVTM, CDR2 ANQGSEA, per germline. The CDR3 has 14 residues. The chain is built from TRBV29-1 and TRBJ1-2, with D unresolved. The TCR originated in an adult with an advanced solid tumor such as melanoma, head and neck, liver or kidney cancer. This specimen was CD4+ or CD8+ T cells sorted from blood, taken in a trial of the OX40 agonist ivuxolimab. CDR3 coding DNA: TGCAGCGTTGAAGATTACGAGACAACCACGGGCTACACCTTC. Protein product: CSVEDYETTTGYTF.